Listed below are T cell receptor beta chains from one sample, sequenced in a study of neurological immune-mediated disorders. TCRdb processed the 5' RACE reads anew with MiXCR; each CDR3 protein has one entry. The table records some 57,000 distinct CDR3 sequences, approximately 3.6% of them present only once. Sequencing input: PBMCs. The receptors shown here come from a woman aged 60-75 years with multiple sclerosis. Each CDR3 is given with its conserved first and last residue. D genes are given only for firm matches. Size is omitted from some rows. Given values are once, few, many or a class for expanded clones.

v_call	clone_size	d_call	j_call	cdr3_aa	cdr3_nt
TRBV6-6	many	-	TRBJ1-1	CASSYSAETNTEAFF	TGTGCCAGCAGTTACTCCGCGGAGACGAACACTGAAGCTTTCTTT
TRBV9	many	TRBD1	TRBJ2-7	CASSASMGTDRYEQYF	TGTGCCAGCAGCGCGTCCATGGGGACAGATCGATACGAGCAGTACTTC
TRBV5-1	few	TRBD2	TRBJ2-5	CASSATSGVETQYF	TGCGCCAGCAGCGCAACTAGCGGGGTCGAGACCCAGTACTTC
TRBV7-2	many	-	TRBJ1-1	CASSKTRGVPEAFF	TGTGCCAGCAGCAAGACTAGGGGGGTACCTGAAGCTTTCTTT
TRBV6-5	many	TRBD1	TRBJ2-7	CASSYFSGTGDEQYF	TGTGCCAGCAGTTACTTCTCCGGGACAGGGGACGAGCAGTACTTC
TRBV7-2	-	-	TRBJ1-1	CASSPWYRLRNTEAFF	TGTGCCAGCAGCCCGTGGTACAGGCTTCGGAACACTGAAGCTTTCTTT
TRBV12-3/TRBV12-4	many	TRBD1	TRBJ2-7	CASSLGQGRTYEQYF	TGTGCCAGCAGTTTAGGACAGGGACGGACCTACGAGCAGTACTTC
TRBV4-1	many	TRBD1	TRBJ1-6	CASSRDRGLGGTLHF	TGCGCCAGCAGCCGAGACAGGGGCCTAGGGGGGACCCTCCACTTT
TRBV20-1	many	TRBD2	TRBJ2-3	CSASVRLASTDTQYF	TGCAGTGCTAGCGTGCGACTAGCGAGCACAGATACGCAGTATTTT
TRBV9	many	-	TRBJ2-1	CASSVLGSNVDNEQFF	TGTGCCAGCAGCGTACTCGGTTCCAACGTAGACAATGAGCAGTTCTTC
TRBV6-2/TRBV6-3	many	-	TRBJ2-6	CASRSRGDLGANVLTF	TGTGCCAGCAGAAGCAGGGGGGACCTAGGGGCCAACGTCCTGACTTTC
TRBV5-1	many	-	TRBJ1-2	CASSLGRAEVGYTF	TGCGCCAGCAGCTTGGGCAGGGCAGAAGTTGGCTACACCTTC
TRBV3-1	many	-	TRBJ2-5	CASSHLEETQYF	TGTGCCAGCAGCCATCTGGAAGAGACCCAGTACTTC
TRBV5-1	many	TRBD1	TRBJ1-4	CASSFLPGQGDEKLFF	TGCGCCAGCAGCTTCCTCCCGGGACAGGGGGATGAAAAACTGTTTTTT
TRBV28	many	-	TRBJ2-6	CASSLVLGGRGANVLTF	TGTGCCAGCAGTTTAGTTTTGGGTGGGCGAGGGGCCAACGTCCTGACTTTC
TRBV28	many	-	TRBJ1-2	CASSLFLEPAGGGYGYTF	TGTGCCAGCAGTTTATTTTTGGAGCCGGCTGGGGGGGGCTATGGCTACACCTTC
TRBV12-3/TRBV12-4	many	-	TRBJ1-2	CASSFWGEGYTF	TGTGCCAGCAGTTTTTGGGGGGAAGGCTACACCTTC
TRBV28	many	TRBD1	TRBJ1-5	CASRDRTGNQPQHF	TGTGCCAGCAGAGACCGGACAGGGAATCAGCCCCAGCATTTT
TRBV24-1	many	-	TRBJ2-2	CATSEAAGGLFF	TGTGCCACCAGTGAGGCAGCTGGAGGGCTGTTTTTT
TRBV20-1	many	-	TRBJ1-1	CSALSGVTRTEVFF	TGCAGTGCCCTGTCTGGGGTAACGCGCACTGAAGTTTTCTTT
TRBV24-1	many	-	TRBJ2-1	CATSDSTGYHANNEQFF	TGTGCCACCAGTGATTCGACCGGATATCACGCCAACAATGAGCAGTTCTTC
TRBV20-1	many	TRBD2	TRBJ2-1	CSAPRGTSGNNEQFF	TGCAGTGCTCCTAGGGGGACTAGCGGGAACAATGAGCAGTTCTTC
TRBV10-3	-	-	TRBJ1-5	CAISDSGNQPQHF	TGTGCCATCAGTGACTCTGGAAATCAGCCCCAGCATTTT
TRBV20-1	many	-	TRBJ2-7	CSASGERTVRSYEQYF	TGCAGTGCTAGTGGGGAAAGGACAGTGCGCTCCTACGAGCAGTACTTC
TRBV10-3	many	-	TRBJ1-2	CAISEPGFGGYTF	TGTGCCATCAGTGAGCCAGGGTTCGGTGGCTACACCTTC
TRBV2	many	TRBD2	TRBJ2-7	CASGPILAAPDEQYF	TGTGCCAGCGGACCAATACTAGCGGCCCCGGACGAGCAGTACTTC
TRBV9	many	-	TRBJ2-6	CASSISSGANVLTF	TGTGCCAGCAGCATCAGCTCTGGGGCCAACGTCCTGACTTTC
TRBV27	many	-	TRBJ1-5	CASSLSARGNQPQHF	TGTGCCAGCAGTTTATCCGCTAGGGGCAATCAGCCCCAGCATTTT
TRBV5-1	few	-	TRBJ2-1	CASSGQRASSYNEQFF	TGCGCCAGCAGCGGCCAGCGTGCCAGCTCCTACAATGAGCAGTTCTTC
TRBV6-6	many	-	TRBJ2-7	CASSYRDSPYEQYF	TGTGCCAGCAGTTACCGAGACAGTCCCTACGAGCAGTACTTC
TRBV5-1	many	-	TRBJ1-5	CASSLDGAVGQPQHF	TGCGCCAGCAGCTTGGACGGAGCGGTGGGTCAGCCCCAGCATTTT
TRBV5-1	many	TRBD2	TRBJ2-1	CASSSMTSGSIDEQFF	TGCGCCAGCAGCTCGATGACTAGCGGGAGTATCGATGAGCAGTTCTTC
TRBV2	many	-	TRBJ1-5	CASRLDDQPQHF	TGTGCCAGCAGACTAGACGATCAGCCCCAGCATTTT
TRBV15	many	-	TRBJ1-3	CATSSGRTFSGNTIYF	TGTGCCACCAGTAGCGGACGGACCTTCTCTGGAAACACCATATATTTT
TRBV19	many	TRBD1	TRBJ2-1	CASSITGALNEQFF	TGTGCCAGTAGTATTACAGGGGCTTTGAATGAGCAGTTCTTC